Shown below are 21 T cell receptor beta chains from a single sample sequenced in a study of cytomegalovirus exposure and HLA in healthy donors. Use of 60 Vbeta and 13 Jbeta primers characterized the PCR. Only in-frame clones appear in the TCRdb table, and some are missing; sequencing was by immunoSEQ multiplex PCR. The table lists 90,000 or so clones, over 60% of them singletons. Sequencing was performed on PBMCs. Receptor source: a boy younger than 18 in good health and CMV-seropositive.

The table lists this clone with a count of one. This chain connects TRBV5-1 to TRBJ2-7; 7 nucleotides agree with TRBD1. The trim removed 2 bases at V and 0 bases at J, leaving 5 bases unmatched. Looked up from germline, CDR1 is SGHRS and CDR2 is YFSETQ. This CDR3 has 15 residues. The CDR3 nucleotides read TGCGCCAGCAGCTTCGGGACAGTCAACTCCTACGAGCAGTACTTC. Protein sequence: CASSFGTVNSYEQYF.

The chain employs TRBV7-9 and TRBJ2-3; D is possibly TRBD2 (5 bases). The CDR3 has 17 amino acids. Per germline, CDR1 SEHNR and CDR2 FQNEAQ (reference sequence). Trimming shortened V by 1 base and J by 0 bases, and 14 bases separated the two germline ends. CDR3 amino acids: CASSLDGLIGSTDTQYF. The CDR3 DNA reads TGTGCCAGCAGCTTAGACGGACTGATCGGGAGCACAGATACGCAGTATTTT.

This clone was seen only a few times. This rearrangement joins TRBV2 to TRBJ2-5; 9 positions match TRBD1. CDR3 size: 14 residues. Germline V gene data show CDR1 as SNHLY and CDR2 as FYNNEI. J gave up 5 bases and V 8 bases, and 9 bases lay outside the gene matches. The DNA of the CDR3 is TGTGCCAGCGGGCAGGACAGGGGAGGGGAGACCCAGTACTTC. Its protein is CASGQDRGGETQYF. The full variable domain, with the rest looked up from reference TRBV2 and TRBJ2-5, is EPEVTQTPSHQVTQMGQEVILRCVPISNHLYFYWYRQILGQKVEFLVSFYNNEISEKSEIFDDQFSVERPDGSNFTLKIRSTKLEDSAMYFCASGQDRGGETQYFGPGTRLLVL.

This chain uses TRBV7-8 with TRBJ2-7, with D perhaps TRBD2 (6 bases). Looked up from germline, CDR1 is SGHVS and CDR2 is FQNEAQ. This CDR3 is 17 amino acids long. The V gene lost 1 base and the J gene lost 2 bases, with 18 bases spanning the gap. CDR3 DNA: TGTGCCAGCAGCTTAGAAACTCCCGGGGGTGGGACCTACGAGCAGTACTTC. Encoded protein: CASSLETPGGGTYEQYF.

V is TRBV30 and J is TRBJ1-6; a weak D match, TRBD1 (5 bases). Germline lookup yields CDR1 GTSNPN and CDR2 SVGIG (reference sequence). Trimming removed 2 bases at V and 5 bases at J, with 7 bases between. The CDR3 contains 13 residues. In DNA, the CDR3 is TGTGCCTGGAGTCTACAGGATAATTCACCCCTCCACTTT. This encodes CAWSLQDNSPLHF. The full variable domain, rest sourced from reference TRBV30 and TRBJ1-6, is SQTIHQWPATLVQPVGSPLSLECTVEGTSNPNLYWYRQAAGRGLQLLFYSVGIGQISSEVPQNLSASRPQDRQFILSSKKLLLSDSGFYLCAWSLQDNSPLHFGNGTRLTVT.

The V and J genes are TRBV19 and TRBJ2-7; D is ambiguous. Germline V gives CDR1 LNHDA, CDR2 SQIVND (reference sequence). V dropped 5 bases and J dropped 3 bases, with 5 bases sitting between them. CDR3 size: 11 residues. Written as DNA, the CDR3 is TGTGCCAGTAGTTTCGGCTACGAGCAGTACTTC. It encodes CASSFGYEQYF.

CDR3 coding DNA: TGCGCCAGCAGCTCAACAGGGCTTGAAGCTTTCTTT. Its protein product is CASSSTGLEAFF. This chain links TRBV5-1 with TRBJ1-1, with TRBD1 as a possible D gene (6 bases). Germline CDR1 reads SGHRS; CDR2 reads YFSETQ. This CDR3 has 12 amino acids. V lost 3 bases and J 7 bases, leaving 10 bases between the germline ends.

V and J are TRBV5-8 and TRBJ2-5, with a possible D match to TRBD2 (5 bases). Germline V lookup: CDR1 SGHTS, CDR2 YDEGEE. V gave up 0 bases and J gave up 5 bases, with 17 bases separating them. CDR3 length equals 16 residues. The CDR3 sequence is CASSLAHGEFPETQYF. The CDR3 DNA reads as TGTGCCAGCAGCTTGGCGCACGGGGAGTTTCCCGAGACCCAGTACTTC. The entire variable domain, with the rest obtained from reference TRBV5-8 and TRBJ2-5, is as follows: EAGVTQSPTHLIKTRGQQATLRCSPISGHTSVYWYQQALGLGLQFLLWYDEGEERNRGNFPPRFSGRQFPNYSSELNVNALELEDSALYLCASSLAHGEFPETQYFGPGTRLLVL.

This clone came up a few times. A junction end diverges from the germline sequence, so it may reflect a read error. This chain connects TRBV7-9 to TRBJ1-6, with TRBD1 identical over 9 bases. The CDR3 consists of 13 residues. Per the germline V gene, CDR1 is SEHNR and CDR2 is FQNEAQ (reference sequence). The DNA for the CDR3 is TGTGCCAGCAGCCGAACAGGGGGCGCACCCCTCAACTTT. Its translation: CASSRTGGAPLNF.

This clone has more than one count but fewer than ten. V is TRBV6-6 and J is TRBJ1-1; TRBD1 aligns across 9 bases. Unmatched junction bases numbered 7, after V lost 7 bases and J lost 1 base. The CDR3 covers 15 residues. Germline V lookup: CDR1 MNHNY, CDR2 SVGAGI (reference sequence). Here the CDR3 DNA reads TGTGCCAGCACCTCTACAGGGGGCGAGAACACTGAAGCTTTCTTT. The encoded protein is CASTSTGGENTEAFF.

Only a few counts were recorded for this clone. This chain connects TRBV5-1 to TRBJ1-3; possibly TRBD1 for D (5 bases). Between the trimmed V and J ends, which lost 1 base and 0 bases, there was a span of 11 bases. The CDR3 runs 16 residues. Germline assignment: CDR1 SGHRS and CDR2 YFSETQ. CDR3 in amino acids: CASSLKQVNSGNTIYF. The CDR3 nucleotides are TGCGCCAGCAGCTTGAAACAGGTTAACTCTGGAAACACCATATATTTT.

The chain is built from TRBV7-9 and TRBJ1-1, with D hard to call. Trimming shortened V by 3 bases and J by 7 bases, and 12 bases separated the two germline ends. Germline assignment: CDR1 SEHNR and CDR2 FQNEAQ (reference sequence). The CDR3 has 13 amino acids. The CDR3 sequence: CASSFSGQNEAFF. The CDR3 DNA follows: TGTGCCAGCAGCTTCTCAGGTCAAAATGAAGCTTTCTTT.

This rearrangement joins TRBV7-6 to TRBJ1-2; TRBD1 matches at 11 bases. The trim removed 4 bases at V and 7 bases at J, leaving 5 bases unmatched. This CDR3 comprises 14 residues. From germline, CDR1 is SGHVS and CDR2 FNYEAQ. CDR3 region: CASSSDRGRGGYTF. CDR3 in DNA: TGTGCCAGCAGCTCGGACAGGGGGCGAGGTGGCTACACCTTC.

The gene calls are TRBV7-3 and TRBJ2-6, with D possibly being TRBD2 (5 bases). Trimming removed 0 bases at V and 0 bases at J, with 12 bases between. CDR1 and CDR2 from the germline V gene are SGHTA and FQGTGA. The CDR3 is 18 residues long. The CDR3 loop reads CASSLTRGHLSGANVLTF. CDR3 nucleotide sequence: TGTGCCAGCAGCTTAACCCGGGGTCATCTCTCTGGGGCCAACGTCCTGACTTTC.

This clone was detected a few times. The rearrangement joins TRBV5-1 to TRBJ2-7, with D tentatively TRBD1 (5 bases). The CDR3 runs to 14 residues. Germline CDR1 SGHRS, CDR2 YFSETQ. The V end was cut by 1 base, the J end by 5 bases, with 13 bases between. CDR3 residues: CASSLRPQDNEQYF. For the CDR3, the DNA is TGCGCCAGCAGCTTGCGGCCCCAGGACAACGAGCAGTACTTC.

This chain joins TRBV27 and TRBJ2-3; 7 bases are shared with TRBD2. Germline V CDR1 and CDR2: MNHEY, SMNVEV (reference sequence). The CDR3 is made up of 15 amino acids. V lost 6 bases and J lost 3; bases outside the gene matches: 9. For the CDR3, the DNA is TGTGCCAGCAGCCACCCCGGGGGGAGGACAGATACGCAGTATTTT. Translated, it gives CASSHPGGRTDTQYF.

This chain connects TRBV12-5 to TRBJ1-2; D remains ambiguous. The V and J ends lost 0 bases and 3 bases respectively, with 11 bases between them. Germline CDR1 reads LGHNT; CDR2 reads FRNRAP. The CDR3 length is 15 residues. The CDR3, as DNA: TGTGCTAGTGGTTTGGTACGGGTGGAATACTATGGCTACACCTTC. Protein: CASGLVRVEYYGYTF.

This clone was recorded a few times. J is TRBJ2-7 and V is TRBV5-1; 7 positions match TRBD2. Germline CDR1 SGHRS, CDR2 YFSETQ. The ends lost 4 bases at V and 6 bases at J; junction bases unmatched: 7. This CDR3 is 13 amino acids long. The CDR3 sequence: CASSPGTTTEQYF. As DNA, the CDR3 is TGCGCCAGCAGCCCCGGGACTACTACCGAGCAGTACTTC.

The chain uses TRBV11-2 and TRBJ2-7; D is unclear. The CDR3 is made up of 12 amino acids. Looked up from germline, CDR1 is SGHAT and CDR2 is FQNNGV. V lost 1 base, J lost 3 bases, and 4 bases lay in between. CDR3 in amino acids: CASSLVSYEQYF. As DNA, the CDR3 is TGTGCCAGCAGCTTAGTCAGCTACGAGCAGTACTTC.

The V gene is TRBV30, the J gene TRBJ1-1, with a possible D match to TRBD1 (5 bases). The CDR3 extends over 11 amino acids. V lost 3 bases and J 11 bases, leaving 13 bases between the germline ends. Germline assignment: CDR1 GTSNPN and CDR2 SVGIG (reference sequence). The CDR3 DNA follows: TGTGCCTGGAGCCCCTCGGGGGGGGCTTTCTTT. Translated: CAWSPSGGAFF.

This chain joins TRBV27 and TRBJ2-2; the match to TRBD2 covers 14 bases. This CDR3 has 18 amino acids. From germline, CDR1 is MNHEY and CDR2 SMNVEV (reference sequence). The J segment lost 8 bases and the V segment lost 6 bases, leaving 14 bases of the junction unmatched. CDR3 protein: CASRTSGRVSRRGGELFF. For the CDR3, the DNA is TGTGCCAGCAGGACTAGCGGGAGGGTTTCTCGCCGGGGGGGGGAGCTGTTTTTT.